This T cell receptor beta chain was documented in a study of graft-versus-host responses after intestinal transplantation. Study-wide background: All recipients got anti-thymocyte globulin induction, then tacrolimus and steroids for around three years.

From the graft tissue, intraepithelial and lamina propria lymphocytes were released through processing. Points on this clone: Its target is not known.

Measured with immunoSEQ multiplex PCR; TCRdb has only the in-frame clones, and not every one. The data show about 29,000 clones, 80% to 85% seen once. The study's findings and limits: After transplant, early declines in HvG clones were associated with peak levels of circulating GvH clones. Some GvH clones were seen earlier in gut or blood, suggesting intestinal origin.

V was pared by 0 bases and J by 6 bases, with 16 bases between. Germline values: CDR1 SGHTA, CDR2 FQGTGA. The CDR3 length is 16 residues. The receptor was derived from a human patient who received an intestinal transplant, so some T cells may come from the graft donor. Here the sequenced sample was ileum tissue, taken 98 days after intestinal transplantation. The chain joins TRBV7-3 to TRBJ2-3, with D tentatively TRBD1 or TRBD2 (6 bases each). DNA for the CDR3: TGTGCCAGCAGCTTAACGTATAGCCAAGGGGGGGATACGCAGTATTTT. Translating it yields CASSLTYSQGGDTQYF.